The 22 T cell receptor beta chains given below trace back to one sample, sequenced in a study of blood T cell repertoires in COVID-19. The repertoire was sequenced with immunoSEQ multiplex PCR; TCRdb's copy has only in-frame clones and lacks some. The data hold about 240,000 clones, with approximately 90% observed a single time. Sequenced material: peripheral blood. These receptors were collected from a man in his sixties who had recovered from COVID-19.

J is TRBJ1-1 and V is TRBV6-5; weak D call: TRBD1 (6 bases). Looked up from germline, CDR1 is MNHEY and CDR2 is SVGAGI. CDR3 size: 15 residues. Deletions cut 5 bases from V and 1 base from J, with 14 bases between. CDR3 region: CASSPTPGQNTEAFF. CDR3 in DNA: TGTGCCAGCAGTCCTACCCCGGGACAGAACACTGAAGCTTTCTTT.

V usage is TRBV3-1 (or the pseudogene TRBV3-2) and J usage is TRBJ1-3; D perhaps matches TRBD1 (6 bases). The CDR3 runs 15 residues. Trimming pared 6 bases from V and 1 base from J, leaving 13 bases between. Germline CDR1 reads LGHDT; CDR2 reads YNNKEL (reference sequence). Written as DNA, the CDR3 is TGTGCCAGCAGTCAAACCGGGACATCTGGAAACACCATATATTTT. Translated: CASSQTGTSGNTIYF.

The chain recombines TRBV7-9 with TRBJ2-7; 8 nucleotides match TRBD1. V was pared by 1 base and J by 7 bases, with 12 bases of the junction left unmatched. CDR3 size: 16 residues. Germline values: CDR1 SEHNR, CDR2 FQNEAQ (reference sequence). The DNA of the CDR3 is TGTGCCAGCAGCTTAGTTCCCTTTAGTAGGGACAGGGAGCAGTACTTC. It specifies CASSLVPFSRDREQYF.

This sequence joins TRBV4-1 and TRBJ2-1; D uncertain. This CDR3 contains 13 residues. The germline V and J ends were trimmed by 1 base and 3 bases, with 4 bases remaining between them. The germline gives CDR1 MGHRA, CDR2 YSYEKL. CDR3 in amino acids: CASSQANYNEQFF. The CDR3 nucleotides read TGCGCCAGCAGCCAAGCTAACTACAATGAGCAGTTCTTC.

This clone was detected a few times. The V and J genes are TRBV3-1 (or the pseudogene TRBV3-2) and TRBJ2-1, with TRBD2 matching 8 bases. The junction had 4 bases not matched to a gene; V was cut back by 8 bases and J by 1 base. CDR1 and CDR2 from the germline V gene are LGHDT and YNNKEL (reference sequence). CDR3 length: 14 residues. The CDR3 sequence is CASSERGSYNEQFF. CDR3 in DNA: TGTGCCAGCTCCGAGCGGGGGTCCTACAATGAGCAGTTCTTC.

The chain uses TRBV7-2 and TRBJ1-5; the D gene is possibly TRBD1 (5 bases). V lost 6 bases to trimming and J lost 0 bases, with 12 bases between them. The CDR3 runs 15 residues. The germline V gene has CDR1 SGHTA and CDR2 FQGNSA. CDR3 nucleotides: TGTGCCAGCAGGCCGGGAGGGGTTAGCAATCAGCCCCAGCATTTT. Protein sequence: CASRPGGVSNQPQHF. Full variable domain (missing parts from reference TRBV7-2 and TRBJ1-5): GAGVSQSPSNKVTEKGKDVELRCDPISGHTALYWYRQSLGQGLEFLIYFQGNSAPDKSGLPSDRFSAERTGGSVSTLTIQRTQQEDSAVYLCASRPGGVSNQPQHFGDGTRLSIL.

This chain connects TRBV9 to TRBJ2-7; TRBD2 might be the D (5 bases). With 0 bases removed from V and 3 bases from J, the gap between germline ends came to 10 bases. The germline CDR1 and CDR2 sequences are SGDLS and YYNGEE. This CDR3 region has 14 residues. CDR3 DNA: TGTGCCAGCAGCGTAGGAACGGGGATCTACGAGCAGTACTTC. Protein product: CASSVGTGIYEQYF.

The chain is built from TRBV11-2 and TRBJ2-7; 10 bases fit TRBD1. The trim removed 5 bases at V and 2 bases at J, leaving 6 bases unmatched. CDR3 length equals 15 residues. Germline CDR1 and CDR2: SGHAT and FQNNGV. This CDR3 is CASSQGTGAPYEQYV. CDR3 DNA: TGTGCCAGCAGCCAGGGGACAGGGGCCCCCTACGAGCAGTACGTC.

The rearrangement uses TRBV4-2 and TRBJ2-7; 9 bases fit TRBD1. The V segment lost 8 bases and the J segment 4 bases; nucleotides outside the gene matches: 9. There are 14 residues in the CDR3. CDR1 and CDR2 (germline): LGHNA, YNFKEQ. The chain's CDR3 is CASGLNRGPYEQYF. The CDR3 region has the DNA TGTGCCAGCGGACTTAACAGGGGGCCATACGAGCAGTACTTC.

This chain uses TRBV5-1 with TRBJ1-4, with 8 positions matching TRBD1. Per the germline V gene, CDR1 is SGHRS and CDR2 is YFSETQ. The junction had 5 bases not matched to a gene; V was cut back by 4 bases and J by 3 bases. The CDR3 length is 15 residues. The CDR3 nucleotides read TGCGCCAGCAGCGTTACAGGGGGTTCTAATGAAAAACTGTTTTTT. This gives the protein CASSVTGGSNEKLFF.

This sequence joins TRBV6-5 and TRBJ2-7, with D possibly being TRBD1 (5 bases). V dropped 6 bases and J dropped 2 bases, with 11 bases sitting between them. The CDR3 sequence is 13 residues long. CDR1 is MNHEY, CDR2 SVGAGI, per germline. The DNA for the CDR3 is TGTGCCAGCAGCCGCACAGGAGCCTACGAGCAGTACGTC. This gives the protein CASSRTGAYEQYV.

J is TRBJ2-3 and V is TRBV18; D not resolved. CDR3 length: 13 amino acids. V lost 4 bases, J lost 3 bases, and 8 bases lay in between. CDR1 KGHSH and CDR2 LQKENI come from the germline V gene. The CDR3 region is CASSLALTDTQYF. CDR3 sequence (DNA): TGTGCCAGCTCACTCGCCCTAACAGATACGCAGTATTTT.

The CDR3 here is CASSLVPSGGVGDTQYF. The CDR3 nucleotides are TGTGCCAGCAGCTTAGTCCCTAGCGGGGGGGTAGGAGATACGCAGTATTTT. The V and J genes are TRBV7-8 and TRBJ2-3; TRBD2 aligns across 12 bases. The CDR3 spans 17 residues. In germline, CDR1 is SGHVS, CDR2 FQNEAQ. V was clipped by 1 base and J by 5 bases; unmatched bases: 7.

The V call is TRBV30, the J call TRBJ1-4, with 10 positions matching TRBD1. Germline CDR1 reads GTSNPN; CDR2 reads SVGIG (reference sequence). J gave up 8 bases and V 5 bases, and 8 bases lay outside the gene matches. The CDR3 has 14 amino acids. The CDR3 region is CAWSSGTGVEKLFF. The CDR3 DNA reads as TGTGCCTGGTCGTCCGGGACAGGGGTCGAAAAACTGTTTTTT.

The rearrangement uses TRBV28 and TRBJ1-1; D is undetermined. The CDR3 has 12 amino acids. Trimming removed 8 bases from V and 7 bases from J, with 14 bases in between. Germline CDR1 reads MDHEN; CDR2 reads SYDVKM. CDR3 DNA: TGTGCCAGCTCCGCCGGGAAGAATGAAGCTTTCTTT. Protein: CASSAGKNEAFF.

The genes are TRBV5-6 and TRBJ2-7; TRBD2 agrees at 7 bases. The ends lost 2 bases at V and 3 bases at J; junction bases unmatched: 8. The CDR3 runs 15 residues. CDR1 and CDR2 from the germline V gene are SGHDT and YYEEEE. The CDR3: CASSFRRGTGYEQYV. DNA of the CDR3: TGTGCCAGCAGCTTTCGGCGGGGGACTGGCTACGAGCAGTACGTC.

The chain is built from TRBV27 and TRBJ1-2, with D possibly being TRBD1 (5 bases). Germline loops: CDR1 MNHEY, CDR2 SMNVEV (reference sequence). Trimming took off 4 bases at V and 6 bases at J, with 15 bases between the two ends. This CDR3 spans 14 amino acids. The CDR3 DNA reads as TGTGCCAGCAGTTCGGGCAGGGTTTCCCATGGCTACACCTTC. Translated: CASSSGRVSHGYTF.

CDR3 bases: TGTGCCAGCTCATCAGCGGGACTAAACACCGGGGAGCTGTTTTTT. Its translation: CASSSAGLNTGELFF. This chain joins TRBV18 and TRBJ2-2; 7 bases match TRBD2. The CDR3 runs to 15 residues. Germline CDR1 is KGHSH and CDR2 is LQKENI. The trim removed 5 bases at V and 2 bases at J, leaving 5 bases unmatched.

The J gene is TRBJ1-1, the V gene TRBV6-5; D not resolved. Germline values: CDR1 MNHEY, CDR2 SVGAGI. The CDR3 contains 13 residues. Trimming removed 2 bases from V and 10 bases from J, with 14 bases in between. CDR3: CASSYVGGIRAFF. The CDR3 DNA reads as TGTGCCAGCAGTTACGTTGGCGGAATTAGAGCTTTCTTT.

This chain connects TRBV2 to TRBJ2-1, with TRBD2 matching over 9 bases. Germline V gives CDR1 SNHLY, CDR2 FYNNEI. The CDR3 sequence is 12 residues long. CDR3 sequence: CADAGGQSEQFF. The DNA for the CDR3 is TGTGCGGACGCGGGGGGGCAAAGTGAGCAGTTCTTC.

The chain is built from TRBV14 and TRBJ2-3; no definite D call. In germline, CDR1 is SGHDN, CDR2 FVKESK. The CDR3 is 12 amino acids. V was cut by 6 bases and J by 11 bases, with 15 bases left in between. This CDR3 is CASSHGRSGQYF. For the CDR3, the DNA is TGTGCCAGCAGTCACGGAAGGAGTGGGCAGTATTTT.

This clone has only one observation. The genes are TRBV27 and TRBJ1-2; D may be TRBD1 (6 bases). The CDR3 consists of 16 residues. The germline CDR1 and CDR2 sequences are MNHEY and SMNVEV (reference sequence). The V end was cut by 2 bases, the J end by 5 bases, with 18 bases between. The CDR3 DNA sequence: TGTGCCAGCAGTTTAACAGGGAGCGTTGGGTTATATGGCTACACCTTC. It yields the protein CASSLTGSVGLYGYTF.